Given below is one TCR beta chain in context. What it binds is unknown. The source of the sample is a study of T cell responses to AZD1222 COVID-19 vaccine. Study results and limitations: Unmutated variant regions are reportedly the target of nearly half of TCRs that are spike-specific. The number of AZD1222 recipients seropositive at baseline was only five or six.

Germline V gene data show CDR1 as MNHEY and CDR2 as SVGAGI. With V trimmed by 6 bases and J by 2 bases, 0 bases remained unmatched. The CDR3 has 13 residues. TCRdb's copy holds only in-frame clones and misses some; the assay was immunoSEQ multiplex PCR. The table has some 120,000 clones, 88% seen once; the top ten hold around 5.8%. This TCR derives from an adult in good health. The chain employs TRBV6-5 and TRBJ1-5; 8 bases are shared with TRBD1. The specimen was peripheral blood, collected on day 0 of AZD1222 vaccination. The CDR3 protein is CASRDRGNQPQHF. In DNA, the CDR3 is TGTGCCAGCAGGGACAGGGGCAATCAGCCCCAGCATTTT.